A single sample gave rise to the 11 T cell receptor beta chains below, sequenced in a study of identifying expanded T cells in peripheral blood. Method: immunoSEQ multiplex PCR; TCRdb's copy keeps in-frame clones and lacks some. The sample yields under 150,000 clones, 75% to 90% seen once. The source material was blood. These TCRs come from a person between 18 and 75 years old in good health.

V usage is TRBV30 and J usage is TRBJ1-1; maybe TRBD1 (6 bases). CDR3 size: 14 residues. The germline V and J ends were trimmed by 1 base and 5 bases, with 14 bases remaining between them. Germline V gives CDR1 GTSNPN, CDR2 SVGIG (reference sequence). The CDR3 DNA is TGTGCCTGGAGTGAGGACAGCGGGACTACTGAAGCTTTCTTT. The encoded protein is CAWSEDSGTTEAFF.

The chain carries TRBV18 and TRBJ1-2; 7 positions match TRBD1. CDR3 length: 16 amino acids. Germline CDR1 and CDR2: KGHSH and LQKENI. V shed 2 bases and J 4 bases; nucleotides not matched to a gene: 10. As DNA, the CDR3 is TGTGCCAGCTCACCAAATCGGGACAGAAGAACCTATGGCTACACCTTC. Its protein product is CASSPNRDRRTYGYTF.

In DNA, the CDR3 is TGTGCCAGCAGCTTGCGGGGCACAGAGACCCAGTACTTC. Translation gives CASSLRGTETQYF. The chain combines TRBV13 with TRBJ2-5; maybe TRBD2 (6 bases). The CDR3 length is 13 residues. CDR1 and CDR2 (germline): PRHDT, FYEKMQ (reference sequence). V lost 3 bases, J lost 4 bases, and 9 bases lay in between.

This chain connects TRBV9 to TRBJ1-1; a possible D gene is TRBD1 (5 bases). The CDR3 loop spans 14 amino acids. The V and J ends lost 4 bases and 4 bases respectively, with 14 bases between them. Per germline, CDR1 SGDLS and CDR2 YYNGEE. The CDR3 DNA reads as TGTGCCAGCAGCCTAACGGGGGAGGGCACTGAAGCTTTCTTT. It specifies CASSLTGEGTEAFF. Complete variable domain (other parts from reference TRBV9 and TRBJ1-1): DSGVTQTPKHLITATGQRVTLRCSPRSGDLSVYWYQQSLDQGLQFLIQYYNGEERAKGNILERFSAQQFPDLHSELNLSSLELGDSALYFCASSLTGEGTEAFFGQGTRLTVV.

V is TRBV11-3 and J is TRBJ2-7, with D perhaps TRBD1 (7 bases). The germline gives CDR1 SGHNT, CDR2 YENEEA. With 1 base removed from V and 7 bases from J, the gap between germline ends came to 17 bases. This CDR3 contains 15 residues. The CDR3 is CASSLGGPQGGEQYF. CDR3 nucleotides: TGTGCCAGCAGCTTAGGAGGGCCCCAGGGGGGAGAGCAGTACTTC.

The V call is TRBV29-1, the J call TRBJ2-5, with TRBD2 identical over 8 bases. With V trimmed by 4 bases and J by 2 bases, 3 bases remained unmatched. Germline V lookup: CDR1 SQVTM, CDR2 ANQGSEA. This CDR3 contains 13 residues. The DNA for the CDR3 is TGCAGCGTTGCCGGGACTAGTCAAGAGACCCAGTACTTC. Residues: CSVAGTSQETQYF.

This sequence joins TRBV27 and TRBJ1-1, with D maybe TRBD1 (6 bases). CDR1 is MNHEY, CDR2 SMNVEV, per germline (reference sequence). The V gene lost 2 bases and the J gene lost 2 bases, with 18 bases spanning the gap. The length of the CDR3 is 17 residues. CDR3 DNA sequence: TGTGCCAGCAGTTTAAGGGGGGCGTCAAGGGGAAACACTGAAGCTTTCTTT. It codes for CASSLRGASRGNTEAFF.

V is TRBV29-1 and J is TRBJ1-2; D possibly corresponds to TRBD1 (6 bases). Trimming shortened V by 6 bases and J by 3 bases, and 23 bases separated the two germline ends. CDR3 length: 16 residues. Germline loops: CDR1 SQVTM, CDR2 ANQGSEA. The chain's CDR3 is CSVQGGSSRSDYGYTF. For the CDR3, the DNA is TGCAGCGTCCAAGGGGGATCATCACGGTCCGACTATGGCTACACCTTC.

The V gene is TRBV29-1, the J gene TRBJ1-1; TRBD1 matches at 8 bases. There are 13 residues in the CDR3. Germline V lookup: CDR1 SQVTM, CDR2 ANQGSEA. The V and J ends lost 7 bases and 1 base, in that order; junction bases with no gene match: 5. The CDR3 here is CSGDDRGNTEAFF. CDR3 sequence (DNA): TGCAGCGGGGACGACAGGGGGAACACTGAAGCTTTCTTT.

The V and J genes are TRBV6-5 and TRBJ1-2, with TRBD1 matching 7 bases. CDR1 and CDR2 from the germline V gene are MNHEY and SVGAGI. The CDR3 consists of 15 residues. The V and J ends lost 0 bases and 4 bases, in that order; junction bases with no gene match: 5. As DNA, the CDR3 is TGTGCCAGCAGTTACTCTCCGGGACAGATCTATGGCTACACCTTC. Protein sequence: CASSYSPGQIYGYTF.

This chain joins TRBV7-9 and TRBJ2-2, with a weak D call TRBD2 (5 bases). The V gene lost 3 bases and the J gene lost 5 bases, with 25 bases spanning the gap. The CDR3 extends over 19 amino acids. Germline CDR1 and CDR2: SEHNR and FQNEAQ (reference sequence). The CDR3, as DNA: TGTGCCAGCAGCTTTCCCCCGTGGTACTCACGCCGCGGGACCGGGGAGCTGTTTTTT. It translates to CASSFPPWYSRRGTGELFF.